Described below is a single TCR beta chain sequence and its context. Its specificity is not known. Trimming removed 5 bases from V and 0 bases from J; junction bases left unmatched: 7. CDR1 and CDR2 from the germline V gene are SGHNT and YENEEA. There are 16 residues in the CDR3. Assay: immunoSEQ multiplex PCR; the TCRdb copy retains only in-frame clones and omits some. The sample has some 15,000 clones, 75% to 85% seen once. This sample stems from a study of tumor-infiltrating lymphocytes in localized non-small cell lung cancer. Study at large: Resected tumor was paired with non-adjacent uninvolved lung from the same patient.

Notes on the study in general: TCRbeta sequencing showed higher T cell infiltration in tumors than uninvolved lung.

The V gene is TRBV11-3, the J gene TRBJ2-3, with TRBD1 identical over 8 bases. Specimen: lung tumor tissue. This TCR came from a human donor with non-small cell lung cancer. The CDR3 spells CASSPRQGPSTDTQYF. Here the CDR3 DNA reads TGTGCCAGCAGCCCTCGACAGGGGCCAAGCACAGATACGCAGTATTTT.